Following are 12 T cell receptor beta chains from one sample sequenced in a study of shared clonotypes between healthy human individuals. Clones were read by immunoSEQ multiplex PCR, and TCRdb kept only the in-frame ones, dropping some. This sample carries 2.5 million or so clones, 90% to 95% of them seen once, and the ten largest clones take over 0.12%. The sequenced sample consisted of naive CD4+ T cells sorted from blood. Subset of the sample: CD45RA+ positively selected. All receptors come from a man between 18 and 35 years old in good health.

The V and J genes are TRBV5-5 and TRBJ1-4; a weak D match, TRBD1 (5 bases). Germline V lookup: CDR1 SGHKS, CDR2 YYEKEE (reference sequence). The CDR3 loop spans 14 amino acids. V was pared by 4 bases and J by 3 bases, with 10 bases between. CDR3 coding DNA: TGTGCCAGCAGCCGGCGGGGACCTAATGAAAAACTGTTTTTT. It specifies CASSRRGPNEKLFF.

This chain connects TRBV25-1 to TRBJ2-5; 7 bases agree with TRBD1. V dropped 4 bases and J dropped 1; count of bases not matched to a gene: 15. The length of the CDR3 is 18 residues. Germline lookup yields CDR1 MGHDK and CDR2 SYGVNS. The CDR3 sequence is CASSGSPGTAFPQETQYF. The CDR3 DNA follows: TGTGCCAGCAGTGGGAGCCCGGGGACAGCCTTTCCCCAAGAGACCCAGTACTTC.

This clone appeared a single time. The V and J genes are TRBV7-2 and TRBJ1-5; D ambiguous. This CDR3 comprises 15 residues. V lost 1 base, J lost 0 bases, and 7 bases lay in between. Germline V lookup: CDR1 SGHTA, CDR2 FQGNSA. The CDR3 sequence is CASSLVELSNQPQHF. CDR3 DNA: TGTGCCAGCAGCTTAGTAGAACTTAGCAATCAGCCCCAGCATTTT.

V usage is TRBV2 and J usage is TRBJ2-7; 7 bases match TRBD1. The germline V gene has CDR1 SNHLY and CDR2 FYNNEI. The CDR3 loop spans 15 amino acids. Trimming cost V 4 bases and J 0 bases; bases outside gene matches: 6. The CDR3 spells CASSASGTASYEQYF. CDR3 nucleotides: TGTGCCAGCAGTGCCTCCGGGACAGCCTCCTACGAGCAGTACTTC.

This clone was seen once. V and J are TRBV27 and TRBJ2-1; D may be TRBD2 (6 bases). In germline, CDR1 is MNHEY, CDR2 SMNVEV (reference sequence). CDR3 length equals 16 residues. Trimming left V 8 bases short and J 3 bases short, with 20 bases between. The CDR3 sequence: CASGGVTGDYYNEQFF. The CDR3 nucleotides are TGTGCCAGCGGTGGGGTGACGGGAGACTACTACAATGAGCAGTTCTTC.

The chain is built from TRBV5-4 and TRBJ2-7; 7 nucleotides line up with TRBD1. V trimming: 3 bases; J trimming: 2 bases; junction bases outside the gene matches: 5. The CDR3 runs to 14 residues. From germline, CDR1 is SGHNT and CDR2 YYREEE (reference sequence). Written as DNA, the CDR3 is TGTGCCAGCAGCTCCCGGGACAGTACCTACGAGCAGTACTTC. It is translated as CASSSRDSTYEQYF.

The chain recombines TRBV25-1 with TRBJ2-5, with 7 bases aligning to TRBD1. Germline trimming cut 0 bases from V and 8 bases from J; bases unmatched to any gene: 18. The CDR3 totals 18 residues. CDR1 and CDR2 from the germline V gene are MGHDK and SYGVNS. This CDR3 is CASSEYNVMRQGLSTQYF. CDR3 sequence (DNA): TGTGCCAGCAGTGAATATAATGTCATGCGACAGGGCCTCTCTACCCAGTACTTC.

V and J are TRBV19 and TRBJ2-5; D gene unclear. In germline, CDR1 is LNHDA, CDR2 SQIVND (reference sequence). V gave up 5 bases and J gave up 3 bases, with 13 bases separating them. This CDR3 is 14 amino acids long. The chain's CDR3 is CASSPPLLKETQYF. For the CDR3, the DNA is TGTGCCAGTAGTCCCCCCCTCCTTAAAGAGACCCAGTACTTC.

The rearrangement uses TRBV11-2 and TRBJ2-7; D might be TRBD1 (6 bases). V lost 1 base, J lost 3 bases, and 10 bases lay in between. The CDR3 sequence is 14 residues long. The germline gives CDR1 SGHAT, CDR2 FQNNGV. The CDR3, as DNA: TGTGCCAGCAGCTTAGGGACAGCGGACTACGAGCAGTACTTC. Amino acids: CASSLGTADYEQYF.

J is TRBJ2-3 and V is TRBV6-5; 11 positions agree with TRBD2. The germline CDR1 and CDR2 sequences are MNHEY and SVGAGI. The CDR3 is made up of 15 amino acids. The V and J ends lost 5 bases and 6 bases, in that order; junction bases with no gene match: 7. In DNA form, the CDR3 reads TGTGCCAGCAGTCTACTAGCGGGAGCTATGGATACGCAGTATTTT. It is translated as CASSLLAGAMDTQYF.

This rearrangement joins TRBV5-1 to TRBJ1-2; D not resolved. CDR1 and CDR2 from the germline V gene are SGHRS and YFSETQ. CDR3 length equals 12 residues. Trimming took off 1 base at V and 8 bases at J, with 9 bases between the two ends. As DNA, the CDR3 is TGCGCCAGCAGCTTGAGGGCCGAAGGCTACACCTTC. Translation: CASSLRAEGYTF.

This clone was recorded once. The V and J genes are TRBV5-4 and TRBJ1-6; maybe TRBD1 (5 bases). Germline CDR1 is SGHNT and CDR2 is YYREEE (reference sequence). The V gene lost 4 bases and the J gene lost 7 bases, with 15 bases spanning the gap. The CDR3 runs to 15 residues. CDR3 sequence (DNA): TGTGCCAGCAGCATCAATCAGGGCTCCAATTCACCCCTCCACTTT. Protein product: CASSINQGSNSPLHF.